The 23 T cell receptor beta chains below come from one sample, sequenced in a study of T cells in localized non-small cell lung cancer. Assay: immunoSEQ multiplex PCR; the TCRdb copy retains only in-frame clones and omits some. The sample gives tens of thousands of clones, more than 80% of which show up once; approximately 5% is in the top ten. This specimen was peripheral blood, taken before any cancer treatment. Receptors originate from a woman aged 35 to 75 with stage I lung adenocarcinoma.

The chain joins TRBV9 to TRBJ2-1; 10 bases line up with TRBD2. From germline, CDR1 is SGDLS and CDR2 YYNGEE. V lost 0 bases, J lost 5 bases, and 2 bases stayed unmatched. The length of the CDR3 is 15 residues. CDR3 sequence reads: CASSVGTSGHNEQFF. CDR3 bases: TGTGCCAGCAGCGTAGGGACTAGCGGCCACAATGAGCAGTTCTTC.

The chain carries TRBV6-5 and TRBJ1-5; D gene ambiguous. The germline gives CDR1 MNHEY, CDR2 SVGAGI. V shed 6 bases and J shed 6 bases, with 9 bases lying between them. CDR3 size: 12 residues. The CDR3: CASSRPSQPQHF. The CDR3 region has the DNA TGTGCCAGCAGCCGGCCAAGTCAGCCCCAGCATTTT.

This clone was found once. The sample has other DNA sequences that encode this CDR3 too. The rearrangement links TRBV6-5 to TRBJ1-2; D may be TRBD1 (5 bases). Trimming stripped 6 bases from V and 2 bases from J, with 7 bases between. The length of the CDR3 is 12 residues. From germline, CDR1 is MNHEY and CDR2 SVGAGI. The CDR3 loop reads CASRGGNYGYTF. The CDR3, as DNA: TGTGCCAGCAGGGGGGGAAACTATGGCTACACCTTC.

This clone appeared a few times. This chain uses TRBV28 with TRBJ1-5; D gene unclear. Trimming left V 5 bases short and J 4 bases short, with 18 bases between. CDR3 length: 16 residues. Germline lookup yields CDR1 MDHEN and CDR2 SYDVKM. The CDR3 nucleotides read TGTGCCAGCAGTCCCCCCAGTATTGGGCGGAATCAGCCCCAGCATTTT. Translated, it gives CASSPPSIGRNQPQHF.

The rearrangement links TRBV11-3 to TRBJ2-6, with D unclear. The CDR3 has 13 amino acids. V lost 8 bases, J lost 2 bases, and 7 bases lay in between. Germline CDR1 reads SGHNT; CDR2 reads YENEEA. The CDR3 nucleotides are TGTGCCAGCTCCTTACCTGGGGCCAACGTCCTGACTTTC. Translating it yields CASSLPGANVLTF.

The CDR3 is CASSLSQGMGYTF. In DNA, the CDR3 is TGTGCCAGCAGCTTAAGTCAGGGTATGGGCTACACCTTC. The gene calls are TRBV7-3 and TRBJ1-2; a weak D match, TRBD1 (5 bases). The germline V gene encodes CDR1 SGHTA and CDR2 FQGTGA. The CDR3 length is 13 residues. V gave up 1 base and J gave up 8 bases, with 11 bases separating them.

CDR3 region: CASSVELLTGTYNEQFF. The CDR3 coding sequence is TGTGCCAGCAGCGTAGAGCTCCTGACGGGAACCTACAATGAGCAGTTCTTC. The rearrangement links TRBV9 to TRBJ2-1; D is possibly TRBD2 (5 bases). The CDR3 extends over 17 amino acids. The V gene lost 0 bases and the J gene lost 2 bases, with 15 bases spanning the gap. In germline, CDR1 is SGDLS, CDR2 YYNGEE.

The DNA of the CDR3 is TGTGCCAGCGGACGTGATAGCAATCAGCCCCAGCATTTT. Translation: CASGRDSNQPQHF. The chain joins TRBV6-5 to TRBJ1-5, with no clear D. The CDR3 runs to 13 residues. Trimming took off 8 bases at V and 0 bases at J, with 8 bases between the two ends. Germline CDR1 MNHEY, CDR2 SVGAGI.

The chain joins TRBV27 to TRBJ2-5; 12 bases map to TRBD2. The closer fit of TRBJ2-7 to the DNA end suggests the J call may be wrong. CDR3 length equals 14 residues. Looked up from germline, CDR1 is MNHEY and CDR2 is SMNVEV (reference sequence). This chain's CDR3 is CASSLTSGGYEQYF. DNA of the CDR3: TGTGCCAGCAGTTTGACTAGCGGGGGCTACGAGCAGTACTTC.

Concerning this clone itself: Sequence at one end of the junction differs from germline and may be a read error. This sequence joins TRBV10-3 and TRBJ2-7; D ambiguous. The germline V gene has CDR1 ENHRY and CDR2 SYGVKD. CDR3 length: 16 amino acids. For the CDR3, the DNA is TGTGCCATCAGTTCACTCGCTAACCCCGGCTCCTACGAGCAGTGCTTC. Its protein is CAISSLANPGSYEQCF.

CDR3 DNA: TGTGCCTGGAGACCTCGGACAGGAAACACTGAAGCTTTCTTT. Its translation: CAWRPRTGNTEAFF. This chain links TRBV30 with TRBJ1-1; 7 bases map to TRBD1. V dropped 3 bases and J dropped 2; count of bases not matched to a gene: 6. The CDR3 is made up of 14 amino acids. Germline CDR1 and CDR2: GTSNPN and SVGIG (reference sequence).

This chain uses TRBV4-1 with TRBJ1-1, with a possible D match to TRBD1 (6 bases). The CDR3 totals 16 residues. The V end lost 0 bases, the J end lost 5 bases, and 16 bases lay between the germline ends. Germline assignment: CDR1 MGHRA and CDR2 YSYEKL. In DNA, the CDR3 is TGCGCCAGCAGCCAAGACCAGACAGGACCGAGGACTGAAGCTTTCTTT. It translates to CASSQDQTGPRTEAFF.

The chain carries TRBV19 and TRBJ1-2; 8 nucleotides match TRBD1. The CDR3 sequence is 14 residues long. Germline CDR1 and CDR2: LNHDA and SQIVND (reference sequence). Trimming cost V 5 bases and J 8 bases; bases outside gene matches: 10. CDR3 sequence reads: CASSPDPGQAGYTF. The CDR3, as DNA: TGTGCCAGTAGTCCGGACCCGGGACAGGCAGGCTACACCTTC.

The rearrangement joins TRBV19 to TRBJ1-2; 8 bases map to TRBD1. The CDR3 has 15 residues. Germline V gene sequence: CDR1 LNHDA, CDR2 SQIVND (reference sequence). Germline trimming cut 4 bases from V and 8 bases from J; bases unmatched to any gene: 12. The DNA for the CDR3 is TGTGCCAGTAGTAGGTCCCAGGGGGCTGTTCGGGGCTACACCTTC. Protein sequence: CASSRSQGAVRGYTF.

The chain joins TRBV19 to TRBJ2-7; 8 bases are a match to TRBD1. With V trimmed by 5 bases and J by 2 bases, 5 bases remained unmatched. The CDR3 has 14 residues. Germline assignment: CDR1 LNHDA and CDR2 SQIVND (reference sequence). Here the CDR3 DNA reads TGTGCCAGTAGTCCAGACAGGGGAACCTACGAGCAGTACTTC. It encodes CASSPDRGTYEQYF.

V is TRBV5-1 and J is TRBJ1-1; the D is unclear. The CDR3 length is 14 residues. Germline V gene lookup returns CDR1 SGHRS and CDR2 YFSETQ. Trimming left V 1 base short and J 7 bases short, with 14 bases between. CDR3 nucleotide sequence: TGCGCCAGCAGCTTGAGTTCGTCGGGTTTTGAAGCTTTCTTT. It codes for CASSLSSSGFEAFF.

J is TRBJ1-1 and V is TRBV14; D gene unclear. CDR3 length: 13 residues. The V and J ends lost 3 bases and 11 bases respectively, with 16 bases between them. From germline, CDR1 is SGHDN and CDR2 FVKESK. CDR3 protein: CASSHRTAVGAFF. CDR3 DNA sequence: TGTGCCAGCAGCCACAGGACCGCCGTGGGGGCTTTCTTT.

V gene TRBV5-1 combines with J gene TRBJ1-6, with a possible D match to TRBD1 (5 bases). The CDR3 runs to 14 residues. V lost 3 bases and J 7 bases, leaving 11 bases between the germline ends. Per the germline V gene, CDR1 is SGHRS and CDR2 is YFSETQ. The CDR3 loop reads CASSSGDPNSPLHF. In nucleotides, the CDR3 is TGCGCCAGCAGCTCCGGGGACCCCAATTCACCCCTCCACTTT.

The rearrangement uses TRBV30 and TRBJ1-5; D gene uncertain. The CDR3 runs to 15 residues. Germline V gene data show CDR1 as GTSNPN and CDR2 as SVGIG (reference sequence). V was clipped by 0 bases and J by 0 bases, with 9 bases between them. The CDR3 sequence is CAWSVRSGSNQPQHF. The CDR3 DNA reads as TGTGCCTGGAGTGTAAGGTCGGGTAGCAATCAGCCCCAGCATTTT.

The gene calls are TRBV7-2 and TRBJ2-5; 7 bases line up with TRBD2. V dropped 0 bases and J dropped 5; count of bases not matched to a gene: 3. From germline, CDR1 is SGHTA and CDR2 FQGNSA. This CDR3 comprises 14 residues. The CDR3 DNA follows: TGTGCCAGCAGCTTAGCGTTCGGGGGGGAGACCCAGTACTTC. The encoded protein is CASSLAFGGETQYF.

The CDR3 loop reads CSVTTGAYNEQFF. For the CDR3, the DNA is TGCAGCGTCACGACAGGGGCCTACAATGAGCAGTTCTTC. The chain uses TRBV29-1 and TRBJ2-1, with 8 bases lining up with TRBD1. Germline CDR1 SQVTM, CDR2 ANQGSEA. The CDR3 consists of 13 residues. Trimming took 6 bases from V and 2 from J; bases not matched to a gene: 3.

The V gene is TRBV7-2, the J gene TRBJ2-2, with D perhaps matching TRBD2 (5 bases). There are 14 residues in the CDR3. Germline V gives CDR1 SGHTA, CDR2 FQGNSA. V was trimmed by 2 bases and J by 8 bases, leaving 12 bases between them. The CDR3 reads CASSLYGELGELFF. The CDR3 DNA sequence: TGTGCCAGCAGCTTATACGGGGAATTAGGGGAGCTGTTTTTT. Full variable domain (rest looked up from reference TRBV7-2 and TRBJ2-2): GAGVSQSPSNKVTEKGKDVELRCDPISGHTALYWYRQSLGQGLEFLIYFQGNSAPDKSGLPSDRFSAERTGGSVSTLTIQRTQQEDSAVYLCASSLYGELGELFFGEGSRLTVL.

The chain combines TRBV4-3 with TRBJ2-3, with TRBD2 identical over 7 bases. Germline V gives CDR1 LGHNA, CDR2 YSLEER. CDR3 size: 15 residues. V shed 3 bases, J shed 2 bases, and the junction held 5 bases outside the gene matches. CDR3 sequence (DNA): TGCGCCAGCAGCCATTCCCGGGGGGTCACAGATACGCAGTATTTT. It is translated as CASSHSRGVTDTQYF.